These T cell receptor beta chains were read from a single sample in a study of blood T cell repertoires in COVID-19. Only in-frame clones appear in the TCRdb table, and some are missing; sequencing was by immunoSEQ multiplex PCR. The repertoire holds about 270,000 clones, with over 75% as singletons. Specimen: PBMCs or T cells enriched from blood (not recorded which). The receptors derive from a woman aged 50 to 65 with acute COVID-19. CDR3s include the opening cysteine and the closing phenylalanine or tryptophan. The D gene is left open where the match is weak. Clone sizes are given selectively: once, few, many, or a class where the clone is expanded.

TRBD1	TRBV4-3	-	TRBJ1-4	TGCGCCAGCAGCCAAGCTGGACAGGGGAGCGAAAAACTGTTTTTT	CASSQAGQGSEKLFF
-	TRBV11-2	-	TRBJ1-2	TGTGCCAGCAGCACCGCGCAGGTGGATGGCTACACCTTC	CASSTAQVDGYTF
TRBD1	TRBV18	-	TRBJ1-1	TGTGCCAGCTCAAGCTCCGGGACAGGAAGGGGATCGAACACTGAAGCTTTCTTT	CASSSSGTGRGSNTEAFF
-	TRBV6-5	-	TRBJ1-1	TGTGCCAGCAGCCAGGACAGAATCAACACTGAAGCTTTCTTT	CASSQDRINTEAFF
-	TRBV7-2	-	TRBJ1-3	TGTGCCAGCAGCTTAGGAGGAGGAAACACCATATATTTT	CASSLGGGNTIYF
TRBD2	TRBV2	-	TRBJ2-2	TGTGCCAGTAGACTAGCGGAATCCACCGGGGAGCTGTTTTTT	CASRLAESTGELFF
TRBD1	TRBV7-2	-	TRBJ1-2	TGTGCCAGCAGCTTAGAACAGGGGGTTGGCTACACCTTC	CASSLEQGVGYTF
TRBD1	TRBV2	once	TRBJ1-5	TGTGCCAGCAGCGCCCGGGACAGACGGCATTTT	CASSARDRRHF
-	TRBV7-6	-	TRBJ2-1	TGTGCCAGCAGCCCTCAGAGGGCTGGGAATGAGCAGTTCTTC	CASSPQRAGNEQFF
TRBD1	TRBV7-2	-	TRBJ1-2	TGTGCCAGCAGGGACGGACAGGGGTTAAACTATGGCTACACCTTC	CASRDGQGLNYGYTF
-	TRBV27	-	TRBJ1-1	TGTGCCAGCAGTACCTACGGGGGAGGAGGTCGGGCTTTCTTT	CASSTYGGGGRAFF
-	TRBV19	once	TRBJ1-4	TGTGCCAGTAGTATAGGGGCATCGCGGGGTGAAAAACTGTTTTTT	CASSIGASRGEKLFF
-	TRBV9	-	TRBJ1-2	TGTGCCAGCAGCCCCACGGACAGCAACTATGGCTACACCTTC	CASSPTDSNYGYTF
-	TRBV5-6	many	TRBJ1-1	TGTGCCAGCAGCTTGGTCCAGGGGTGGAGCACTGAAGCTTTCTTT	CASSLVQGWSTEAFF
-	TRBV30	-	TRBJ2-1	TGTGCCTGGACAGGGGCTAGCCAATACAATGAGCAGTTCTTC	CAWTGASQYNEQFF
-	TRBV7-9	-	TRBJ2-3	TGTGCCAGCAGCCAAGACAGAAGCACAGATACGCAGTATTTT	CASSQDRSTDTQYF
TRBD2	TRBV5-1	-	TRBJ2-5	TGCGCCAGCAGCTTGGGTAGCGGGGGCGAAGAGACCCAGTACTTC	CASSLGSGGEETQYF
TRBD1	TRBV19	few	TRBJ1-1	TGTGCCAGTAGTCCCCAGGACAGGGGTCCATCAGAGGCTTTCTTT	CASSPQDRGPSEAFF
-	TRBV6-1	-	TRBJ1-1	TGTGCCAGCAGTGAAGGACAAGTTGGAGCTTTCTTT	CASSEGQVGAFF
TRBD1	TRBV7-8	once	TRBJ2-1	TGTGCCAGCAGCCTCGGGGACAGGGTCTATGAGCAGTTCTTC	CASSLGDRVYEQFF
-	TRBV3-1/TRBV3-2	few	TRBJ2-5	TGTGCCAGCAGCCCCGGGGGGCTGCAAGAGACCCAGTACTTC	CASSPGGLQETQYF
-	TRBV18	-	TRBJ1-1	TGTGCCAGCTCACCCCAAGTAGACACTGAAGCTTTCTTT	CASSPQVDTEAFF
-	TRBV10-3	-	TRBJ1-2	TGTGCCATCAGTGAGTTGATTGAGGGCTACACCTTC	CAISELIEGYTF
-	TRBV10-3	-	TRBJ1-4	TGTGCCGCCCCCCAGGGGACTAATGAAAAACTGTTTTTT	CAAPQGTNEKLFF
TRBD1	TRBV18	-	TRBJ1-1	TGTGCCAGCTCACCAGAAAACAGGGGCGTCGAAGCTTTCTTT	CASSPENRGVEAFF
-	TRBV19	-	TRBJ2-1	TGTGCCAGTAGTATAGCCACAGGGCAGGAAGAGTTCTTC	CASSIATGQEEFF
-	TRBV29-1	-	TRBJ2-7	TGCAGCGTTGGGGGAGGCTCTGGGGCCGACGAGCAGTACTTC	CSVGGGSGADEQYF
-	TRBV2	-	TRBJ1-4	TGTGCCAGCATGACAGGTGCAACTAATGAAAAACTGTTTTTT	CASMTGATNEKLFF
-	TRBV11-2	-	TRBJ2-7	TGTGCCAGCAGCTTAGGGGGGGACAGCATCTACGAGCAGTACTTC	CASSLGGDSIYEQYF
-	TRBV25-1	-	TRBJ2-7	TGTGCCAGCACTCAAAAGGGGTTTACCTACGAGCAGTACTTC	CASTQKGFTYEQYF
-	TRBV4-3	few	TRBJ1-1	TGCGCCAGCAGCCGCACCCAGGGCTACACTGAAGCTTTCTTT	CASSRTQGYTEAFF
-	TRBV30	-	TRBJ1-5	TGTGCCTGGAGTGTAGGTCCAGGGGCCCTTAGCAATCAGCCCCAGCATTTT	CAWSVGPGALSNQPQHF
-	TRBV11-2	-	TRBJ2-1	TGTGCCAGCAGCTTAGTGCTAGCAAACTACAATGAGCAGTTCTTC	CASSLVLANYNEQFF
TRBD1	TRBV6-4	-	TRBJ1-1	TGTGCCAGCAACCCTCGGGACAGGGCTGTTATCGCTGAAGCTTTCTTT	CASNPRDRAVIAEAFF
TRBD1	TRBV10-3	-	TRBJ2-2	TGTGCCATCAGATTGGACAGGGTCACCGGGGAGCTGTTTTTT	CAIRLDRVTGELFF
-	TRBV10-3	-	TRBJ1-3	TGTGCCATCAGTGAACCCGACAATTATAGGACCATATATTTT	CAISEPDNYRTIYF
TRBD1	TRBV13	-	TRBJ1-5	TGTGCCAGCAGCTACGGACAGGGAAGCAATCAGCCCCAGCATTTT	CASSYGQGSNQPQHF
-	TRBV5-5	-	TRBJ1-6	TGTGCCAGCAGTTTTACTTATCCCGATTATAATTCACCCCTCCACTTT	CASSFTYPDYNSPLHF
-	TRBV30	-	TRBJ1-2	TGTGCCTGGAGCCAGGACTATGGCTACACCTTC	CAWSQDYGYTF
-	TRBV19	-	TRBJ1-5	TGTGCCAGTAGTATACCAGGACAGAGACCTAATCAGCCCCAGCATTTT	CASSIPGQRPNQPQHF
TRBD1	TRBV19	-	TRBJ2-1	TGTGCCAGTAGTATAGGCACCAGGGGGCGGAACAATGAGCAGTTCTTC	CASSIGTRGRNNEQFF
TRBD2	TRBV6-2/TRBV6-3	-	TRBJ2-3	TGTGCCAGCAGTTACTCGACTAGCCCTAGCACAGATACGCAGTATTTT	CASSYSTSPSTDTQYF
-	TRBV12-5	-	TRBJ1-1	TGTGCTAGTGGTTTGGGCCTGGGGGGCACTGAAGCTTTCTTT	CASGLGLGGTEAFF
-	TRBV6-5	-	TRBJ2-1	TGTGCCAGCAGCCCCTCATCGGTTAACAATGAGCAGTTCTTC	CASSPSSVNNEQFF
-	TRBV15	-	TRBJ2-1	TGTGCCACCCTCGGAGGCTCCGATTCCTACAATGAGCAGTTCTTC	CATLGGSDSYNEQFF
-	TRBV3-1/TRBV3-2	-	TRBJ1-2	TGTGCCAGCAGCCAAGCGGTGGACACCTTCTATGGCTACACCTTC	CASSQAVDTFYGYTF
-	TRBV5-5	-	TRBJ2-2	TGTGCCAGCAGCCCCACCGACTGGCGGGCCAACACCGGGGAGCTGTTTTTT	CASSPTDWRANTGELFF
TRBD1	TRBV19	-	TRBJ1-1	TGTGCCAGTAGAGACAGGGGCGGGGAGGACACTGAAGCTTTCTTT	CASRDRGGEDTEAFF
TRBD1	TRBV4-3	few	TRBJ2-5	TGCGCCAGCAGCCAAGATAAGGGGGCGATAGGAGAGACCCAGTACTTC	CASSQDKGAIGETQYF
TRBD1	TRBV25-1	-	TRBJ1-5	TGTGCCAGCTCAAAGACAGGGGACAATCAGCCCCAGCATTTT	CASSKTGDNQPQHF
TRBD2	TRBV5-8	once	TRBJ2-7	TGTGCCAGCAGCCCGGGGGGGACCGCGAGTGACGAGCAGTACTTC	CASSPGGTASDEQYF
-	TRBV7-6	few	TRBJ1-6	TGTGCCAGCAGCTTAGGTGGCCCAGGGGTAAATTCACCCCTCCACTTT	CASSLGGPGVNSPLHF
-	TRBV7-2	-	TRBJ1-2	TGTGCCAGCAGCTTAGGGGGCAACTATGGCTACACCTTC	CASSLGGNYGYTF